The 18 T cell receptor beta chains given below trace back to one sample, sequenced in a study of blood T cell repertoires in COVID-19. TCRdb's copy holds only in-frame clones and misses some; the assay was immunoSEQ multiplex PCR. The data hold about 310,000 clones, with around 87% observed a single time. The sequencing sample was made of peripheral blood. These receptors originate from a man in his fifties with active or convalescent COVID-19.

The table lists this clone with a count of one. V is TRBV18 and J is TRBJ1-2; TRBD1 might be the D (6 bases). Deletions cut 3 bases from V and 6 bases from J, with 14 bases between. The V gene's germline CDR1 is KGHSH and CDR2 LQKENI. The length of the CDR3 is 14 residues. CDR3 in DNA: TGTGCCAGCTCACCGGGTTTACAGGGCCATGGCTACACCTTC. The encoded protein is CASSPGLQGHGYTF.

The chain has TRBV15 and TRBJ1-4, with D maybe TRBD1 (6 bases). The CDR3 sequence is 14 residues long. Germline CDR1 and CDR2: LNHNV and YYDKDF (reference sequence). The germline V and J ends were trimmed by 5 bases and 8 bases, with 15 bases remaining between them. This CDR3 is CATSLLDSREKLFF. CDR3 in DNA: TGTGCCACCAGCCTCTTGGACAGTCGGGAAAAACTGTTTTTT.

This chain links TRBV18 with TRBJ1-4; TRBD1 might be the D (6 bases). This CDR3 is 16 amino acids long. Germline CDR1 reads KGHSH; CDR2 reads LQKENI. Trimming cost V 4 bases and J 4 bases, with 16 bases left between them. CDR3 in DNA: TGTGCCAGCTCACTATACCGACAGGATTTTAATGAAAAACTGTTTTTT. It translates to CASSLYRQDFNEKLFF.

J is TRBJ2-1 and V is TRBV18; a possible D gene is TRBD2 (6 bases). Per germline, CDR1 KGHSH and CDR2 LQKENI. Between the trimmed V and J ends, which lost 5 bases and 2 bases, there was a span of 22 bases. This CDR3 region has 18 residues. The CDR3 DNA reads TGTGCCAGCTCATCCTCAATAGCGGCATCGATAACCTACAATGAGCAGTTCTTC. Its protein is CASSSSIAASITYNEQFF.

V gene TRBV27 combines with J gene TRBJ2-7; TRBD1 aligns across 7 bases. Germline V gives CDR1 MNHEY, CDR2 SMNVEV (reference sequence). The junction had 0 bases not matched to a gene; V was cut back by 5 bases and J by 2 bases. This CDR3 is built from 12 residues. CDR3 nucleotides: TGTGCCAGCAGTGGGACAGCCTACGAGCAGTACTTC. Amino acids: CASSGTAYEQYF.

V and J are TRBV4-3 and TRBJ1-5; TRBD1 agrees at 9 bases. CDR3 length: 15 amino acids. CDR1 is LGHNA, CDR2 YSLEER, per germline. Germline trimming cut 1 base from V and 2 bases from J; bases unmatched to any gene: 0. CDR3: CASSQGTGGNQPQHF. Here the CDR3 DNA reads TGCGCCAGCAGCCAAGGGACAGGGGGCAATCAGCCCCAGCATTTT.

V usage is TRBV28 and J usage is TRBJ2-5, with D maybe TRBD1 (5 bases). The V gene's germline CDR1 is MDHEN and CDR2 SYDVKM. The CDR3 covers 13 residues. V lost 4 bases and J lost 4, with 10 bases in between. The CDR3, as DNA: TGTGCCAGCAGTTCCCAGGGTGGAGAGACCCAGTACTTC. It yields the protein CASSSQGGETQYF.

The J gene is TRBJ2-7, the V gene TRBV6-5; D is undetermined. CDR1 MNHEY and CDR2 SVGAGI come from the germline V gene. CDR3 length: 13 amino acids. The V end was cut by 3 bases, the J end by 4 bases, with 10 bases between. CDR3 loop: CASSYSTLYEQYF. CDR3 coding DNA: TGTGCCAGCAGTTATAGCACCCTTTACGAGCAGTACTTC.

This clone appeared once. The genes are TRBV18 and TRBJ2-3, with TRBD1 as a possible D gene (6 bases). CDR1 is KGHSH and CDR2 is LQKENI in the germline V gene. The CDR3 is 14 amino acids. Trimming took off 5 bases at V and 3 bases at J, with 12 bases between the two ends. CDR3 amino acids: CASSGRTGTDTQYF. CDR3 coding DNA: TGTGCCAGCTCAGGCCGAACAGGGACAGATACGCAGTATTTT.

This rearrangement joins TRBV5-1 to TRBJ2-3; 12 positions match TRBD2. This CDR3 spans 18 amino acids. The J segment lost 2 bases and the V segment lost 3 bases, leaving 10 bases of the junction unmatched. Germline loops: CDR1 SGHRS, CDR2 YFSETQ. CDR3 in amino acids: CASSSNLGLAGLTDTQYF. In DNA, the CDR3 is TGCGCCAGCAGCTCGAACCTCGGACTAGCGGGACTCACAGATACGCAGTATTTT.

This clone has only one observation. The V and J genes are TRBV19 and TRBJ1-5; 7 positions agree with TRBD1. Germline trimming cut 4 bases from V and 5 bases from J; bases unmatched to any gene: 11. This CDR3 has 16 amino acids. Germline V gives CDR1 LNHDA, CDR2 SQIVND (reference sequence). This CDR3 reads CASSRGRDSRDQPQHF. The CDR3, as DNA: TGTGCCAGTAGTAGAGGAAGGGACAGCCGTGATCAGCCCCAGCATTTT.

The chain employs TRBV7-3 and TRBJ2-3; D is ambiguous. The CDR3 consists of 14 residues. V lost 1 base to trimming and J lost 2 bases, with 7 bases between them. Germline V gene lookup returns CDR1 SGHTA and CDR2 FQGTGA. CDR3 DNA: TGTGCCAGCAGCTTAAATTGGGCCACAGATACGCAGTATTTT. Translating gives CASSLNWATDTQYF.

This clone was counted a single time. V is TRBV19 and J is TRBJ1-6; 8 bases map to TRBD1. The CDR3 covers 22 residues. V shed 6 bases and J 4 bases; nucleotides not matched to a gene: 26. Germline V gene sequence: CDR1 LNHDA, CDR2 SQIVND (reference sequence). The CDR3 loop is CASRPGGSRRGRFGGYNSPLHF. In DNA form, the CDR3 reads TGTGCCAGTAGACCAGGGGGCAGTCGGAGGGGACGGTTCGGTGGATATAATTCACCCCTCCACTTT.

The chain joins TRBV11-1 to TRBJ2-7; 7 positions match TRBD1. The CDR3 sequence is 16 residues long. Germline V lookup: CDR1 SGHAT, CDR2 FQDESV (reference sequence). J gave up 4 bases and V 1 base, and 10 bases lay outside the gene matches. In nucleotides, the CDR3 is TGTGCCAGCAGCTTAGTCGTCGGGACAGTAGTTTACGAGCAGTACTTC. Translated, it gives CASSLVVGTVVYEQYF.

This chain joins TRBV24-1 and TRBJ2-5, with 9 nucleotides matching TRBD2. V trimming: 3 bases; J trimming: 5 bases; junction bases outside the gene matches: 6. Germline CDR1 and CDR2: KGHDR and SFDVKD. The CDR3 extends over 15 amino acids. The CDR3 is CATSDTGLALETQYF. DNA for the CDR3: TGTGCCACCAGTGATACGGGACTAGCTTTGGAGACCCAGTACTTC.

The chain uses TRBV29-1 and TRBJ1-4; maybe TRBD1 (6 bases). Germline CDR1 and CDR2: SQVTM and ANQGSEA. V shed 7 bases and J shed 7 bases, with 19 bases lying between them. The CDR3 spans 14 residues. DNA of the CDR3: TGCAGCGCCGCCGACGGGGGGCTGAGTGAAAAACTGTTTTTT. Translation: CSAADGGLSEKLFF.

The V and J genes are TRBV7-2 and TRBJ2-1; D is ambiguous. The CDR3 is 13 residues long. CDR1 is SGHTA and CDR2 is FQGNSA in the germline V gene. Trimming stripped 5 bases from V and 5 bases from J, with 10 bases between. Here the CDR3 DNA reads TGTGCCAGCAGCCCCGACTTGGACAATGAGCAGTTCTTC. Its translation is CASSPDLDNEQFF.

The V gene is TRBV3-1 (or the pseudogene TRBV3-2), the J gene TRBJ2-7; D may be TRBD2 (7 bases). Germline V gene sequence: CDR1 LGHDT, CDR2 YNNKEL (reference sequence). The CDR3 length is 14 residues. V lost 2 bases to trimming and J lost 1 base, with 9 bases between them. The CDR3 here is CASSQRGGSYEQYF. As DNA, the CDR3 is TGTGCCAGCAGCCAAAGGGGGGGATCCTACGAGCAGTACTTC.